These 26 T cell receptor beta chains share one sample of origin, sequenced in a study of Ad26.COV2.S vaccination and SARS-CoV-2 variants. Assay: immunoSEQ multiplex PCR; the TCRdb copy retains only in-frame clones and omits some. The table includes about 350,000 clones, roughly 81% detected once. Treatment given: over 15 received Ad26.COV2.S at low or high dose, single or two shots; about 5 received placebo; per-sample allocation not given. Sample collection was performed on day 63 after the first vaccine or placebo injection. Sequenced here: peripheral blood, sampled in a trial of Ad26.COV2.S vaccine versus placebo. The receptors shown here come from a person aged 18-65 years who received the Ad26.COV2.S COVID-19 vaccine or a placebo.

As DNA, the CDR3 is TGTGCCACCAGCAGGGGAGGAGGATGGGGGAACAATGAGCAGTTCTTC. It encodes CATSRGGGWGNNEQFF. The V and J genes are TRBV15 and TRBJ2-1; TRBD2 might be the D (6 bases). V was clipped by 3 bases and J by 5 bases, with 17 bases between them. Per the germline V gene, CDR1 is LNHNV and CDR2 is YYDKDF (reference sequence). The CDR3 spans 16 residues.

This chain's CDR3 is CASSRGQPGTDTQYF. The CDR3 region has the DNA TGTGCCAGCAGCAGGGGACAGCCTGGCACAGATACGCAGTATTTT. V gene TRBV5-5 combines with J gene TRBJ2-3, with 7 bases identical to TRBD1. The ends lost 4 bases at V and 1 base at J; junction bases unmatched: 6. The CDR3 runs to 15 residues. Germline CDR1 SGHKS, CDR2 YYEKEE (reference sequence).

The rearrangement joins TRBV30 to TRBJ2-2; D is perhaps TRBD1 or TRBD2 (6 bases each). The length of the CDR3 is 15 residues. V was pared by 0 bases and J by 6 bases, with 14 bases between. Looked up from germline, CDR1 is GTSNPN and CDR2 is SVGIG (reference sequence). DNA for the CDR3: TGTGCCTGGAGTGTAGGTCCGGGGGCATCCGGGGAGCTGTTTTTT. Its translation: CAWSVGPGASGELFF.

The rearrangement joins TRBV5-6 to TRBJ2-5; possibly TRBD2 for D (5 bases). Germline V CDR1 and CDR2: SGHDT, YYEEEE. V lost 0 bases and J lost 2, with 17 bases in between. CDR3 length: 17 residues. This chain's CDR3 is CASSLDGVRKVQETQYF. In DNA, the CDR3 is TGTGCCAGCAGCTTGGACGGGGTCAGGAAGGTACAAGAGACCCAGTACTTC.

The CDR3, as DNA: TGTGCCAGCAGTTCACCGGGCCGAAGCTCCTACAATGAGCAGTTCTTC. Its protein product is CASSSPGRSSYNEQFF. The chain employs TRBV27 and TRBJ2-1, with no clear D. Germline assignment: CDR1 MNHEY and CDR2 SMNVEV (reference sequence). Trimming removed 4 bases from V and 0 bases from J, with 13 bases in between. The CDR3 has 16 residues.

The rearrangement uses TRBV19 and TRBJ2-3, with 10 bases fitting TRBD2. CDR3 length: 16 amino acids. The V and J ends lost 1 base and 1 base, in that order; junction bases with no gene match: 2. Germline-derived CDR1 and CDR2 are LNHDA and SQIVND (reference sequence). CDR3 protein: CASSIGLAGGTDTQYF. In nucleotides, the CDR3 is TGTGCCAGTAGTATAGGCCTAGCGGGGGGCACAGATACGCAGTATTTT. The entire variable domain, with the rest obtained from reference TRBV19 and TRBJ2-3, is as follows: DGGITQSPKYLFRKEGQNVTLSCEQNLNHDAMYWYRQDPGQGLRLIYYSQIVNDFQKGDIAEGYSVSREKKESFPLTVTSAQKNPTAFYLCASSIGLAGGTDTQYFGPGTRLTVL.

This clone appeared a single time. The rearrangement joins TRBV2 to TRBJ1-4, with D perhaps TRBD1 (5 bases). V gave up 6 bases and J gave up 1 base, with 12 bases separating them. This CDR3 contains 15 residues. Germline values: CDR1 SNHLY, CDR2 FYNNEI. CDR3 protein: CASSPEGKTNEKLFF. The CDR3 nucleotides are TGTGCCAGCAGCCCCGAGGGGAAAACTAATGAAAAACTGTTTTTT. Together with reference TRBV2 and TRBJ1-4, the CDR3 gives the full variable domain: EPEVTQTPSHQVTQMGQEVILRCVPISNHLYFYWYRQILGQKVEFLVSFYNNEISEKSEIFDDQFSVERPDGSNFTLKIRSTKLEDSAMYFCASSPEGKTNEKLFFGSGTQLSVL.

The J gene is TRBJ2-7, the V gene TRBV6-2 or TRBV6-3; D is ambiguous. The germline gives CDR1 MNHEY, CDR2 SVGEGT. This CDR3 has 14 amino acids. V lost 4 bases, J lost 2 bases, and 12 bases lay in between. The CDR3 reads CASSLSPTAYEQYF. CDR3 DNA: TGTGCCAGCAGTTTATCCCCTACGGCCTACGAGCAGTACTTC.

The chain links TRBV28 to TRBJ2-7; D may match TRBD1 or TRBD2 (5 bases each). CDR1 and CDR2 from the germline V gene are MDHEN and SYDVKM. The V and J ends lost 4 bases and 1 base respectively, with 20 bases between them. CDR3 size: 17 residues. The CDR3 bases are TGTGCCAGCAGTTCGTACCGGGGCCCGAGAAGATCCTACGAGCAGTACTTC. Amino acids: CASSSYRGPRRSYEQYF.

This chain joins TRBV2 and TRBJ2-5, with 7 bases matching TRBD1. Germline CDR1 and CDR2: SNHLY and FYNNEI. This CDR3 comprises 14 residues. The V segment lost 4 bases and the J segment 5 bases; nucleotides outside the gene matches: 7. The CDR3 region is CASSGDRRLETQYF. The CDR3 coding sequence is TGTGCCAGCAGTGGGGACAGACGTCTGGAGACCCAGTACTTC.

The chain joins TRBV24-1 to TRBJ1-2, with 8 bases identical to TRBD1. The CDR3 consists of 19 residues. With V trimmed by 4 bases and J by 0 bases, 15 bases remained unmatched. CDR1 is KGHDR and CDR2 is SFDVKD in the germline V gene. CDR3 sequence (DNA): TGTGCCACCAGTGACCGGCAGGGGGCGTCGACCACCACTAACTATGGCTACACCTTC. It translates to CATSDRQGASTTTNYGYTF.

The V and J genes are TRBV30 and TRBJ1-6; tentative D call: TRBD1 (5 bases). Germline CDR1 GTSNPN, CDR2 SVGIG (reference sequence). With 2 bases removed from V and 7 bases from J, the gap between germline ends came to 18 bases. This CDR3 is 16 amino acids long. The CDR3 sequence: CAWSTGTPRPNSPLHF. DNA for the CDR3: TGTGCCTGGAGTACCGGGACCCCCAGGCCCAATTCACCCCTCCACTTT.

V gene TRBV5-1 combines with J gene TRBJ2-5; possibly TRBD2 for D (6 bases). This CDR3 is 15 amino acids long. Germline CDR1 and CDR2: SGHRS and YFSETQ. Trimming cost V 4 bases and J 3 bases, with 16 bases left between them. The CDR3 DNA is TGCGCCAGCAGCAACTATCGGGGGTCTGAAGAGACCCAGTACTTC. Translation: CASSNYRGSEETQYF.

The V and J genes are TRBV2 and TRBJ2-2; perhaps TRBD1 as D (6 bases). This CDR3 has 14 amino acids. Per the germline V gene, CDR1 is SNHLY and CDR2 is FYNNEI. Trimming took 4 bases from V and 4 from J, leaving 10 bases between them. This CDR3 reads CASSGGQTTGELFF. CDR3 sequence (DNA): TGTGCCAGCAGTGGAGGACAGACCACCGGGGAGCTGTTTTTT.

The gene calls are TRBV18 and TRBJ2-7; D is unclear. The CDR3 is 14 residues long. The germline V gene has CDR1 KGHSH and CDR2 LQKENI. V was shortened by 0 bases and J by 1 base, with 7 bases between the two germline ends. The CDR3 spells CASSPPRPSYEQYF. CDR3 DNA: TGTGCCAGCTCACCACCGAGACCATCCTACGAGCAGTACTTC.

CDR3: CASSPDGPQTQYF. The CDR3 region has the DNA TGCGCCAGCAGCCCGGACGGCCCACAGACCCAGTACTTC. This rearrangement joins TRBV5-1 to TRBJ2-5, with D uncertain. This CDR3 region has 13 residues. CDR1 and CDR2 from the germline V gene are SGHRS and YFSETQ. Trimming pared 4 bases from V and 6 bases from J, leaving 13 bases between.

This chain joins TRBV6-6 and TRBJ2-7; 7 bases map to TRBD1. V gave up 2 bases and J gave up 3 bases; unmatched junction bases: 4. The CDR3 is 14 residues long. CDR1 and CDR2 (germline): MNHNY, SVGAGI (reference sequence). DNA of the CDR3: TGTGCCAGCAGTTACCGACAGGGCAACTACGAGCAGTACTTC. Protein: CASSYRQGNYEQYF.

V and J are TRBV5-6 and TRBJ2-7, with 9 positions matching TRBD1. In germline, CDR1 is SGHDT, CDR2 YYEEEE. The CDR3 covers 16 residues. J lost 4 bases, V lost 1 base, and 9 bases had no gene match. CDR3 in DNA: TGTGCCAGCAGCTTGTTCCCGTCACAGGGGGCTTACGAGCAGTACTTC. Translating gives CASSLFPSQGAYEQYF.

This chain links TRBV29-1 with TRBJ2-3; TRBD2 agrees at 7 bases. The germline CDR1 and CDR2 sequences are SQVTM and ANQGSEA. Trimming removed 7 bases from V and 3 bases from J; junction bases left unmatched: 13. This CDR3 comprises 15 residues. This CDR3 is CSARPGLAETDTQYF. The CDR3 DNA reads TGCAGCGCCCGACCTGGGCTAGCGGAGACAGATACGCAGTATTTT.

The rearrangement uses TRBV12-3 or TRBV12-4 and TRBJ2-3; D not resolved. V lost 6 bases and J lost 2, with 3 bases in between. The CDR3 spans 11 residues. CDR3 nucleotides: TGTGCCAGCAGGACCACAGATACGCAGTATTTT. Protein product: CASRTTDTQYF.

This chain uses TRBV2 with TRBJ1-2; TRBD1 matches 11 bases. Germline V gene lookup returns CDR1 SNHLY and CDR2 FYNNEI. The CDR3 consists of 14 residues. The J segment lost 7 bases and the V segment lost 7 bases, leaving 8 bases of the junction unmatched. The CDR3 loop is CASKGQGAVTGYTF. The CDR3 bases are TGTGCCAGCAAAGGACAGGGGGCGGTGACTGGCTACACCTTC.

At least ten counts were recorded for this clone. This chain links TRBV7-6 with TRBJ1-1, with unresolved D. The CDR3 totals 15 residues. From germline, CDR1 is SGHVS and CDR2 FNYEAQ. Deletions cut 2 bases from V and 1 base from J, with 11 bases between. Here the CDR3 DNA reads TGTGCCAGCAGCTTACTTGGCGCGGAGAACACTGAAGCTTTCTTT. Amino acid sequence: CASSLLGAENTEAFF.

V gene TRBV28 combines with J gene TRBJ1-2; the match to TRBD1 covers 10 bases. V trimming: 10 bases; J trimming: 7 bases; junction bases outside the gene matches: 12. This CDR3 contains 14 residues. Germline CDR1 reads MDHEN; CDR2 reads SYDVKM. The chain's CDR3 is CATHRSGTGVGYTF. CDR3 nucleotide sequence: TGTGCCACCCACAGATCCGGGACAGGGGTTGGCTACACCTTC.

Details on this clone: One base away lies a much larger clone, so this may be a sequencing read error. The chain uses TRBV6-1 and TRBJ2-3, with D perhaps matching TRBD1 or TRBD2 (6 bases each). CDR1 and CDR2 from the germline V gene are MNHNS and SASEGT. This CDR3 is built from 15 residues. Trimming left V 2 bases short and J 0 bases short, with 9 bases between. The CDR3 nucleotides read TGTGCCAGCAGTGAAAGGGGGGCTAGCACAGATACGCAGTATTTT. Translation: CASSERGASTDTQYF.

The chain couples TRBV4-3 to TRBJ2-1; either TRBD1 or TRBD2 may fit D (5 bases each). Germline V gives CDR1 LGHNA, CDR2 YSLEER. Deletions cut 2 bases from V and 3 bases from J, with 14 bases between. The CDR3 loop spans 16 amino acids. CDR3 sequence: CASSQTGLRGYNEQFF. The CDR3 nucleotides read TGCGCCAGCAGCCAAACGGGGTTGAGGGGCTACAATGAGCAGTTCTTC.

The chain has TRBV5-4 and TRBJ1-2; 10 bases agree with TRBD1. From germline, CDR1 is SGHNT and CDR2 YYREEE (reference sequence). The CDR3 length is 15 residues. The ends lost 5 bases at V and 0 bases at J; junction bases unmatched: 4. Here the CDR3 DNA reads TGTGCCAGCAGGCCCGGGACAGGGGCTAACTATGGCTACACCTTC. Protein: CASRPGTGANYGYTF.